These 15 T cell receptor beta chains were sequenced from one sample in a study of blood T cell repertoires in COVID-19. Clones were read by immunoSEQ multiplex PCR, and TCRdb kept only the in-frame ones, dropping some. The table shows about 85,000 clones, with around 89% occurring only once. The material sequenced was peripheral blood. The receptor source for this set is a woman over 75 with active or convalescent COVID-19.

The V and J genes are TRBV25-1 and TRBJ2-2, with 7 bases lining up with TRBD1. The V gene's germline CDR1 is MGHDK and CDR2 SYGVNS. With 4 bases clipped from V and 5 bases from J, the junction kept 10 bases outside the gene matches. The CDR3 loop spans 16 amino acids. The CDR3 coding sequence is TGTGCCAGCAGTGCTCCAAACAGGGGTGTTACCGGGGAGCTGTTTTTT. Protein sequence: CASSAPNRGVTGELFF.

The rearrangement joins TRBV19 to TRBJ2-6; TRBD1 matches 8 bases. Germline lookup yields CDR1 LNHDA and CDR2 SQIVND (reference sequence). This CDR3 has 17 amino acids. V was pared by 7 bases and J by 0 bases, with 8 bases of the junction left unmatched. CDR3 sequence: CASMSGGRNSGANVLTF. CDR3 DNA sequence: TGTGCCAGTATGTCAGGGGGCCGGAACTCTGGGGCCAACGTCCTGACTTTC.

V and J are TRBV24-1 and TRBJ1-2, with 7 bases aligning to TRBD1. This CDR3 contains 14 residues. Germline CDR1 KGHDR, CDR2 SFDVKD. The trim removed 6 bases at V and 1 base at J, leaving 4 bases unmatched. The CDR3 bases are TGTGCCACCAGTCACCGGGACAGTAACTATGGCTACACCTTC. It yields the protein CATSHRDSNYGYTF.

The V call is TRBV19, the J call TRBJ2-3, with 11 bases identical to TRBD2. The CDR3 consists of 15 residues. V gave up 4 bases and J gave up 6 bases; unmatched junction bases: 6. CDR1 LNHDA and CDR2 SQIVND come from the germline V gene (reference sequence). CDR3 nucleotide sequence: TGTGCCAGTAGTACCGGGACTAGCGGTGGGGATACGCAGTATTTT. As protein: CASSTGTSGGDTQYF. Drawing the rest from reference TRBV19 and TRBJ2-3, the complete variable domain is DGGITQSPKYLFRKEGQNVTLSCEQNLNHDAMYWYRQDPGQGLRLIYYSQIVNDFQKGDIAEGYSVSREKKESFPLTVTSAQKNPTAFYLCASSTGTSGGDTQYFGPGTRLTVL.

V and J are TRBV5-1 and TRBJ1-1; D is perhaps TRBD1 (6 bases). Germline values: CDR1 SGHRS, CDR2 YFSETQ. This CDR3 is 14 amino acids long. V was pared by 0 bases and J by 5 bases, with 11 bases between. CDR3 loop: CASSLEGGVTEAFF. CDR3 coding DNA: TGCGCCAGCAGCTTGGAAGGGGGGGTTACTGAAGCTTTCTTT.

This clone was found a few times. The chain joins TRBV28 to TRBJ2-5; D remains unclear. This CDR3 has 13 amino acids. Germline loops: CDR1 MDHEN, CDR2 SYDVKM. V gave up 3 bases and J gave up 5 bases, with 10 bases separating them. CDR3 in DNA: TGTGCCAGCAGTTTGTGGGCTGGGGAGACCCAGTACTTC. The encoded protein is CASSLWAGETQYF.

In its sample, this clone was seen a few times. The chain links TRBV28 to TRBJ1-1; 7 nucleotides align to TRBD1. Germline V gene lookup returns CDR1 MDHEN and CDR2 SYDVKM. J gave up 1 base and V 5 bases, and 7 bases lay outside the gene matches. The CDR3 has 15 residues. Here the CDR3 DNA reads TGTGCCAGCAGTCCCACAGGGGCAACGAACACTGAAGCTTTCTTT. Translated: CASSPTGATNTEAFF.

The V call is TRBV7-6, the J call TRBJ2-3; TRBD2 is a possible D gene (8 bases). V was pared by 2 bases and J by 2 bases, with 23 bases between. Germline V gives CDR1 SGHVS, CDR2 FNYEAQ. This CDR3 comprises 19 residues. The CDR3 coding sequence is TGTGCCAGCAGCTTAAGGGGGCGACTAGCGCAGCGTATCACAGATACGCAGTATTTT. The encoded protein is CASSLRGRLAQRITDTQYF.

The chain couples TRBV27 to TRBJ2-7, with D perhaps TRBD1 (7 bases). Germline CDR1 is MNHEY and CDR2 is SMNVEV (reference sequence). The CDR3 covers 15 residues. Between the trimmed V and J ends, which lost 3 bases and 3 bases, there was a span of 15 bases. The CDR3 DNA is TGTGCCAGCAGTTTTGGAGGGGGCCTACTCTACGAGCAGTACTTC. This sequence encodes CASSFGGGLLYEQYF.

The chain combines TRBV10-2 with TRBJ1-5; D is possibly TRBD1 (5 bases). Trimming pared 5 bases from V and 7 bases from J, leaving 15 bases between. The CDR3 contains 14 residues. Germline V gene data show CDR1 as WSHSY and CDR2 as SAAADI. The CDR3 DNA is TGCGCCAGCAGTCAAACAGGATTTGGGCAGCCCCAGCATTTT. Translated: CASSQTGFGQPQHF.

V and J are TRBV11-2 and TRBJ1-1; possibly TRBD1 for D (6 bases). In germline, CDR1 is SGHAT, CDR2 FQNNGV. The length of the CDR3 is 15 residues. V lost 5 bases and J 3 bases, leaving 16 bases between the germline ends. The CDR3 spells CASSPSGGADTEAFF. For the CDR3, the DNA is TGTGCCAGCAGCCCTAGTGGGGGCGCGGACACTGAAGCTTTCTTT.

The CDR3 DNA reads as TGCAGTGCCCGGAGTTCCTACGAGCAGTACTTC. This sequence encodes CSARSSYEQYF. This chain uses TRBV20-1 with TRBJ2-7; D not resolved. The germline V and J ends were trimmed by 6 bases and 1 base, with 7 bases remaining between them. CDR1 DFQATT and CDR2 SNEGSKA come from the germline V gene (reference sequence). The CDR3 is made up of 11 amino acids.

This chain links TRBV18 with TRBJ1-4; D unresolved. Germline CDR1 and CDR2: KGHSH and LQKENI. Trimming stripped 2 bases from V and 7 bases from J, with 11 bases between. The CDR3 runs to 14 residues. CDR3 in amino acids: CASSPGRTPEKLFF. The CDR3 DNA reads as TGTGCCAGCTCACCAGGACGGACTCCTGAAAAACTGTTTTTT.

This chain connects TRBV15 to TRBJ2-5; 8 positions match TRBD2. The CDR3 totals 18 residues. Germline lookup yields CDR1 LNHNV and CDR2 YYDKDF (reference sequence). V lost 0 bases and J lost 4; bases outside the gene matches: 13. CDR3 sequence: CATSRDLGAGVALETQYF. The CDR3 nucleotides read TGTGCCACCAGCAGAGATTTGGGAGCGGGAGTAGCGTTAGAGACCCAGTACTTC.

The chain is built from TRBV4-3 and TRBJ1-5; D may be TRBD1 (6 bases). CDR3 size: 14 residues. Trimming cost V 2 bases and J 6 bases, with 11 bases left between them. CDR1 LGHNA and CDR2 YSLEER come from the germline V gene. In nucleotides, the CDR3 is TGCGCCAGCAGCCAACATACAGGGTTTCAGCCCCAGCATTTT. Translation gives CASSQHTGFQPQHF.